This TCR beta chain was recorded in a study of OX40 agonist ivuxolimab in advanced cancers. Study in general: Ivuxolimab, which is an agonistic anti-OX40 (CD134) antibody, was administered to the patients. Dose-escalation patients had hepatocellular carcinoma, melanoma, renal cell or head and neck cancer. Study-level results: Partial responders treated at 0.1-3.0 mg/kg exhibited clonal expansion among the lowest measured.

Sequencing was performed with immunoSEQ multiplex PCR; in TCRdb, only in-frame clones are kept and a portion is missing. This sample has about 110,000 clones, with roughly 89% found just once. As concerns this clone: Its target is not known.

Blood sampling was done at baseline, cycle 4 day 1, and cycle 7 day 1. The receptor's source is an adult with an advanced solid tumor such as melanoma, head and neck, liver or kidney cancer. This material consisted of CD4+ or CD8+ T cells sorted from blood, taken in a trial of the OX40 agonist ivuxolimab.

The CDR3 bases are TGTGCCAGCAGCTTATCCGGGGGAGGTAACACTGAAGCTTTCTTT. Residues: CASSLSGGGNTEAFF. This sequence joins TRBV7-9 and TRBJ1-1; TRBD1 might be the D (5 bases). Germline CDR1 and CDR2: SEHNR and FQNEAQ (reference sequence). This CDR3 is 15 amino acids long. V dropped 2 bases and J dropped 2 bases, with 12 bases sitting between them.